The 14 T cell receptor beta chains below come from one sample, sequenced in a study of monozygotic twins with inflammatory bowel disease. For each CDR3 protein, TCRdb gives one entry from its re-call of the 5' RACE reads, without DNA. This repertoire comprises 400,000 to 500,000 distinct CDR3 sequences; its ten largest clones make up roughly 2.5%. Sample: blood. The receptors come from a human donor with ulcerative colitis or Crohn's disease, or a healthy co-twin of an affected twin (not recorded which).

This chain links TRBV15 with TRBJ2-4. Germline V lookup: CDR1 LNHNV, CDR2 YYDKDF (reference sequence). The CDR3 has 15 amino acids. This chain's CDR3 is CATSRDLGTKNIQYF.

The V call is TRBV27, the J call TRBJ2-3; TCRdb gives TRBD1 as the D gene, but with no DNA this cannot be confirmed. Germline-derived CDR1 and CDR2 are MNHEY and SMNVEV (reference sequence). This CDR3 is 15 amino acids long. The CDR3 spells CASSPRGGRADTQYF.

The CDR3 loop is CAISNPGAKEETQYF. V and J are TRBV10-3 and TRBJ2-5; the TCRdb call, TRBD1, lacks DNA for checking. The CDR3 totals 15 residues. Germline V CDR1 and CDR2: ENHRY, SYGVKD.

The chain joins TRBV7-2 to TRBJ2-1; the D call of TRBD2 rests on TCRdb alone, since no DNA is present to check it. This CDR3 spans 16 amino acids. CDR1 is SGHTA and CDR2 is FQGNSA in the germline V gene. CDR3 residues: CASSSLMTSSPGEQFF.

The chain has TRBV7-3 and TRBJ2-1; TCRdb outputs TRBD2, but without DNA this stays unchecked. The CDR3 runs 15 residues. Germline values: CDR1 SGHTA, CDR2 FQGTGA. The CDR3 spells CASSPGGGRASEQFF.

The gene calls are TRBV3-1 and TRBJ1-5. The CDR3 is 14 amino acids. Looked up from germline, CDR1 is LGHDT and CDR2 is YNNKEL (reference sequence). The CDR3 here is CASSQGYSNQPQHF.

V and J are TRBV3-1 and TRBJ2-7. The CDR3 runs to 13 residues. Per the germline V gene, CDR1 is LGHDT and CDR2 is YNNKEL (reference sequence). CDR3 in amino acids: CASSQDIVAEQYF.

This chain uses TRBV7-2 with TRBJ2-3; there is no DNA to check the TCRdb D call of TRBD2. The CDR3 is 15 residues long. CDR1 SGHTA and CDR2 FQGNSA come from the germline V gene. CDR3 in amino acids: CASSQLAGRADTQYF.

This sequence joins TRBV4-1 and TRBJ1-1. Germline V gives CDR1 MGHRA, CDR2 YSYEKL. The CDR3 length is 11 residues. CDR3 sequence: CASSQGHRAFF.

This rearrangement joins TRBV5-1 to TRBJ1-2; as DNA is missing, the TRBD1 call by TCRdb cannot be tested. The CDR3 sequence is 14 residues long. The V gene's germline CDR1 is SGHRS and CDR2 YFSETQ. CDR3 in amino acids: CASSLTQGPYGYTF.

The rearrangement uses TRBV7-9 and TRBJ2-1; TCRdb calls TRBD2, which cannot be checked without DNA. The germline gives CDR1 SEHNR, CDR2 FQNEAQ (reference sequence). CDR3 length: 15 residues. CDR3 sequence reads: CASSPRGGRDNEQFF.

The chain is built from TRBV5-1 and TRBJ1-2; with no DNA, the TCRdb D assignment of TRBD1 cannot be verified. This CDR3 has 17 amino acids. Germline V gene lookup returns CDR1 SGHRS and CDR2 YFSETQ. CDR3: CASSFLGDGQGRRGYTF.

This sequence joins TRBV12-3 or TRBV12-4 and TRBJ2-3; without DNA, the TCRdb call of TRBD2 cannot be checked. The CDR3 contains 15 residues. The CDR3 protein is CASSLEAGGRDTQYF.

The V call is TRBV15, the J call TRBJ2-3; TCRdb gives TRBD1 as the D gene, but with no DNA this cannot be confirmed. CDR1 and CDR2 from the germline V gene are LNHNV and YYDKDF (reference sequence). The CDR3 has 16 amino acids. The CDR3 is CATSREGQGPTDTQYF.